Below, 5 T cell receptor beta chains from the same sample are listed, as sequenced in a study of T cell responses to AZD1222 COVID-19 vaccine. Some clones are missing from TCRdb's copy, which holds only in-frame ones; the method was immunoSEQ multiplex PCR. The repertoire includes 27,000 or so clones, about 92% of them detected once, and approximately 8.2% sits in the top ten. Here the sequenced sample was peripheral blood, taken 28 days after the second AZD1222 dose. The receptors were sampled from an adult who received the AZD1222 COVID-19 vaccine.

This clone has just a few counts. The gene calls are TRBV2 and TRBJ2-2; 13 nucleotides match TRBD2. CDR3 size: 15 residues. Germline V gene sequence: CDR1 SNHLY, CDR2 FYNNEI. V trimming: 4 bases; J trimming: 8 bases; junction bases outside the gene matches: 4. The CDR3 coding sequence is TGTGCCAGCAGTGGGACTAGCGGGAGTCCGGGGGAGCTGTTTTTT. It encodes CASSGTSGSPGELFF.

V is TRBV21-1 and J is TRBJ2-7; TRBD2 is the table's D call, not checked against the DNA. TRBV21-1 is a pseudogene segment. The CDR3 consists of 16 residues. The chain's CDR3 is CASSNHSGLSSYEQYF. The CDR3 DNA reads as TGTGCCAGCAGCAATCATAGCGGGCTGAGCTCCTACGAGCAGTACTTC.

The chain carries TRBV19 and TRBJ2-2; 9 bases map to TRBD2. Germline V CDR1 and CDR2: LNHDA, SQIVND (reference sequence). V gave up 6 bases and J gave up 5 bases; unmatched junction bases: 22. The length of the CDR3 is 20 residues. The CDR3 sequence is CASSWLLGGAGGSRTGELFF. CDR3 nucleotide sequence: TGTGCCAGTAGCTGGTTGCTGGGGGGAGCGGGAGGATCCCGGACCGGGGAGCTGTTTTTT.

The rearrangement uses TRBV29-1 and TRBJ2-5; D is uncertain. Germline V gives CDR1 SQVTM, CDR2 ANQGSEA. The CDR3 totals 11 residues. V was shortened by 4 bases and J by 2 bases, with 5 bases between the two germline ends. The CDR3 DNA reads TGCAGCGTTGCAACTCAAGAGACCCAGTACTTC. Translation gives CSVATQETQYF. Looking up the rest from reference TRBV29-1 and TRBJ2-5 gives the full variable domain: SAVISQKPSRDICQRGTSLTIQCQVDSQVTMMFWYRQQPGQSLTLIATANQGSEATYESGFVIDKFPISRPNLTFSTLTVSNMSPEDSSIYLCSVATQETQYFGPGTRLLVL.

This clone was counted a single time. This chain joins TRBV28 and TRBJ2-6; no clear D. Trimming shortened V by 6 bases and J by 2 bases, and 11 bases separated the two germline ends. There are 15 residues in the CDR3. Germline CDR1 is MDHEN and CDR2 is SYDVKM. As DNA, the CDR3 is TGTGCCAGCAGGACTTGGGATCCTGGGGCCAACGTCCTGACTTTC. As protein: CASRTWDPGANVLTF.